The clone carrying this TCR beta chain was detected a few times. Its specificity is not known. Time point given: newly diagnosed GD, antithyroid drugs for less than 3 months. The TCR library was made from RNA extracted from PBMCs. Roughly 10 milliliters of peripheral blood were taken and placed in EDTA tubes. Germline lookup yields CDR1 KGHDR and CDR2 SFDVKD. The length of the CDR3 is 12 residues. Trimming pared 10 bases from V and 5 bases from J, leaving 13 bases between. These data originate in a study of regulatory T cells in long-lasting Graves disease. Researchers made TCR beta libraries by using iRepertoire HTBI primers and running Arm-PCR on CDR3 regions. From the multiplex PCR reads, TCRdb called clonotypes with MiXCR, one entry per CDR3 protein. The top ten clones hold approximately 15% of a sample with around 450,000 distinct CDR3 sequences, under 15% of them seen once. General study findings and limits: Relative to new patients (roughly 970), persistent patients exhibited greater sharing of public clonotypes (approximately 2,500). Repertoires from persistent disease leaned toward TRBV28, TRBJ1-2 and TRBJ2-5.

The sample also formed part of further work on T cells in Graves' hyperthyroidism and ophthalmopathy. As reported in that work: Exclusion of patients followed from uncontrolled infection, other autoimmune disease, pregnancy or lactation.

This sequence was found in a woman aged 25 to 45 with Graves disease. This chain joins TRBV24-1 and TRBJ1-1, with D perhaps matching TRBD1 (6 bases). This specimen was peripheral blood mononuclear cells (PBMCs), taken at new diagnosis, from a patient treated with antithyroid drugs. This CDR3 reads CATTQGKTEAFF. As DNA, the CDR3 is TGTGCCACAACTCAGGGGAAGACTGAAGCTTTCTTT.